The rows below give T cell receptor beta chains drawn from one sample of a study of post-analysis software for immune sequencing data. Using its own MiXCR run on the PCR reads, TCRdb lists one record per CDR3 protein. The table shows fewer than 850,000 distinct CDR3 sequences, with roughly 29% occurring only once. Input material: blood. All receptors come from a girl aged 10-17 years with multiple sclerosis. Each CDR3 is given with its conserved first and last residue. The D gene is left open where the match is weak. Only some rows state a clone size, as once, few, many or a class for expanded clones.

10 TRBJ2-1 NA TRBV20-1 NA TGCAGTGCCCGCAGCAATGAGCAGTTCTTC CSARSNEQFF
15 TRBJ2-5 few TRBV14 NA TGTGCCAGCAGCCAAGATCTGAGAGGGAGAGAGACCCAGTACTTC CASSQDLRGRETQYF
18 TRBJ2-2 NA TRBV7-2 TRBD2 TGTGCCAGCAGCCTTCGACTAGCGGGGGGGCACGACACCGGGGAGCTGTTTTTT CASSLRLAGGHDTGELFF
14 TRBJ1-2 few TRBV4-1 TRBD1 TGCGCCAGCAGCCAACCTAGGACAGGCGGGGGCTACACCTTC CASSQPRTGGGYTF
18 TRBJ2-6 NA TRBV5-5 NA TGTGCCAGCAGCTCGGGCCCGCCGGAGCTGTCTAGGGCCAACGTCCTGACTTTC CASSSGPPELSRANVLTF
15 TRBJ2-3 few TRBV12-3/TRBV12-4 NA TGTGCCAGCAGTTTAGGGCGGGGCTACACAGATACGCAGTATTTT CASSLGRGYTDTQYF
12 TRBJ1-2 NA TRBV29-1 TRBD1 TGCAGCGTTGGCGGACAGGGCTATGGCTACACCTTC CSVGGQGYGYTF
14 TRBJ2-5 once TRBV20-1 NA TGCAGTGCCAATAGCGGCCGCATCCAAGAGACCCAGTACTTC CSANSGRIQETQYF
15 TRBJ2-7 many TRBV29-1 TRBD1 TGCAGCGTTGAAGATGGGGACAGGGCATCTTACGAGCAGTACTTC CSVEDGDRASYEQYF
14 TRBJ1-2 few TRBV29-1 NA TGCAGCGTTGGGCTGGGTGACTGGGACTATGGCTACACCTTC CSVGLGDWDYGYTF
16 TRBJ2-5 NA TRBV5-4 TRBD2 TGTGCCAGCAGCTTCCTCCAGGCTAGCGGGACCGTGGCCCAGTACTTC CASSFLQASGTVAQYF
14 TRBJ1-1 NA TRBV5-1 NA TGCGCCAGCAGCTGGGGACAACAGAACACTGAAGCTTTCTTT CASSWGQQNTEAFF
14 TRBJ2-5 few TRBV20-1 TRBD1 TGCAGCGCCGGGGACAGGGGCCTTCAAGAGACCCAGTACTTC CSAGDRGLQETQYF
17 TRBJ1-2 few TRBV6-5 TRBD1 TGTGCCAGCAGTTACTCCCCTCCGAGACAGGGGAACTATGGCTACACCTTC CASSYSPPRQGNYGYTF
17 TRBJ1-1 NA TRBV5-1 TRBD1 TGCGCCAGCAGTCCATCCCGACAGGGTCGAATGAACACTGAAGCTTTCTTT CASSPSRQGRMNTEAFF
17 TRBJ2-5 NA TRBV20-1 NA TGCAGTGCTAGAGATTACATTCGGGGCAGTCTACAAGAGACCCAGTACTTC CSARDYIRGSLQETQYF
14 TRBJ1-2 few TRBV20-1 NA TGCAGTGCTAGACCATCGTCGGGGATGAGAGGCTACACCTTC CSARPSSGMRGYTF
14 TRBJ1-1 few TRBV10-3 NA TGTGCCATCAGTCCAGAGATCATGAACACTGAAGCTTTCTTT CAISPEIMNTEAFF
13 TRBJ2-7 NA TRBV5-1 TRBD2 TGCGCCAGCGGACTAGCGGACTCCTACGAGCAGTACTTC CASGLADSYEQYF
17 TRBJ2-7 few TRBV7-8 NA TGTGCCAGCAGCTTATCGCGGGGTACGTTCACACCCTACGAGCAGTACTTC CASSLSRGTFTPYEQYF
18 TRBJ2-7 NA TRBV6-2/TRBV6-3 NA TGTGCCAGCAGTTATATTTTTCTGGGGGCCCCTACCTCCTACGAGCAGTACTTC CASSYIFLGAPTSYEQYF
14 TRBJ1-1 few TRBV5-1 NA TGCGCCAGCAGCTTGGCCCCAGCGAACACTGAAGCTTTCTTT CASSLAPANTEAFF
16 TRBJ2-5 few TRBV25-1 NA TGTGCCAGCAGTGAATCGCGGGTCCTTTGGGGTGAGACCCAGTACTTC CASSESRVLWGETQYF
17 TRBJ2-3 NA TRBV18 TRBD1 TGTGCCAGCTCACCAGCGGACAGGGGGCGGGGCACAGATACGCAGTATTTT CASSPADRGRGTDTQYF
15 TRBJ2-7 NA TRBV27 NA TGTGCCAGCAGTTTAGTACTAGTAACCTACAATGAGCAGTACTTC CASSLVLVTYNEQYF